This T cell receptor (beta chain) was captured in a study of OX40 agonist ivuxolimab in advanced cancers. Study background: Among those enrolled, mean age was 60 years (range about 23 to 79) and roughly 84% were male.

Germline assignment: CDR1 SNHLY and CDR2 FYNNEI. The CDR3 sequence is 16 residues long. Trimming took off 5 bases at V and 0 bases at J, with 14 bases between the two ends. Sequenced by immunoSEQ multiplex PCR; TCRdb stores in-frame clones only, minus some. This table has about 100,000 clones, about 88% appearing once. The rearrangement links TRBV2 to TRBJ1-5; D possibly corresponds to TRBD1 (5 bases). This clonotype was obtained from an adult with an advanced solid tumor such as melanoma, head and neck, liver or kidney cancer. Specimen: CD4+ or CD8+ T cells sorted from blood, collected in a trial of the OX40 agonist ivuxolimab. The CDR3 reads CASSRDRRDSNQPQHF. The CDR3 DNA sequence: TGTGCCAGCAGTAGAGACAGAAGGGATAGCAATCAGCCCCAGCATTTT.